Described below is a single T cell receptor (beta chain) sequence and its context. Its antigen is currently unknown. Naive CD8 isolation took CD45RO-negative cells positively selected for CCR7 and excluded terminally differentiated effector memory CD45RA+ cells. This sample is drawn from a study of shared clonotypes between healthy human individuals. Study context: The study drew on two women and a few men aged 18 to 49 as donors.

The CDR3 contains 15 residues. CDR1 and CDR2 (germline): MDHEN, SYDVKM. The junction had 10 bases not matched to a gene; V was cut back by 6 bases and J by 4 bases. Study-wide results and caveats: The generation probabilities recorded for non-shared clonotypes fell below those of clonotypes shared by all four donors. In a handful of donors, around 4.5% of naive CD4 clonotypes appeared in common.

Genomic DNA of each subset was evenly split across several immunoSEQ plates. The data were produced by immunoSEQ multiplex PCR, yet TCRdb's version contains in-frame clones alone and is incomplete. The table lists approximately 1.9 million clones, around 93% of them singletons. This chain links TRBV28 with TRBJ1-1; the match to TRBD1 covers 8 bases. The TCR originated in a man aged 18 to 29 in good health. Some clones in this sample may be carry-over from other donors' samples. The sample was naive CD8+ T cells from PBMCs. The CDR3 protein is CASRIYDRGATEAFF. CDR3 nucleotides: TGTGCCAGCAGAATATATGACAGGGGCGCCACTGAAGCTTTCTTT.